The TCR beta chain described here comes from a study of siplizumab effects on memory and regulatory T cells. Overall study findings and caveats: The naive T cell population seemed more diverse than memory cells and seemed a major contributor to the alloresponse.

About this clone: Its antigen is as yet unknown.

The protocol was immunoSEQ multiplex PCR, while the TCRdb copy is restricted to in-frame clones and leaves out a portion. This sample carries over 70,000 clones, about nine tenths of them seen once, and the ten largest clones take approximately 15%. The CDR3 runs to 11 residues. Per germline, CDR1 LNHDA and CDR2 SQIVND (reference sequence). V shed 8 bases and J shed 8 bases, with 10 bases lying between them. This chain uses TRBV19 with TRBJ2-1; perhaps TRBD2 as D (5 bases). The specimen sequenced was CD4+ T cells sorted from blood. The clonotype comes from a human donor in good health. The CDR3 nucleotides are TGTGCCAGTCGGGGTTGGTATGAGCAGTTCTTC. Translating it yields CASRGWYEQFF.